This record concerns one T cell receptor beta chain sequence. Its target is not known. Time point meaning: week 11, during vaccination. Topical imiquimod accompanied each vaccine dose, which consisted of 300 ug of mutant IDH1 20-mer peptide. The length of the CDR3 is 18 residues. V lost 0 bases to trimming and J lost 4 bases; unmatched junction nucleotides: 8. Germline V gives CDR1 LGHNT, CDR2 FRNRAP. TCRdb keeps only in-frame clones here, not all; method: immunoSEQ multiplex PCR. This table has under 150,000 clones, roughly 90% appearing once. This specimen belongs to a study of a mutant IDH1 vaccine in newly diagnosed glioma. Study background: Patients began vaccination 4-6 weeks after radiotherapy alone, or with temozolomide cycles. Those enrolled had earlier been treated with radiotherapy, temozolomide, or both, mostly both.

The source material was PBMCs, sampled from a glioma patient whose treatment included an IDH1 peptide vaccine. The V call is TRBV12-5, the J call TRBJ1-3; 11 nucleotides agree with TRBD1. The sequence was obtained from a woman between 50 and 59 years old with glioma. CDR3 sequence reads: CASGLVFAGQGAGNTIYF. CDR3 in DNA: TGTGCTAGTGGTTTGGTATTCGCCGGACAGGGGGCAGGAAACACCATATATTTT.